This entry lists 30 T cell receptor beta chains sequenced from one sample in a study of T cell responses to AZD1222 COVID-19 vaccine (dated by TCRdb to 2020 to 2022). To prepare the library, the immunoSEQ multiplex PCR assay was applied. Here the immuneACCESS table is served through TCRdb, limited to in-frame sequences with V and J called. Missing clones are a known gap in these copies; in checked studies unresolved V genes cover under half, and the rest lacks a known reason. Across this sample there are around 130,000 clones, with 88% seen only once. Roughly 20% of the sample belongs to the ten largest clones. In light of the paper, this sample's time point label describes: baseline before first vaccination. The treatment or condition tag for this specimen amounts to: meningococcal conjugate vaccine given as trial control. This specimen consisted of peripheral blood, obtained on day 0 of MenACWY control vaccination. All receptors come from an adult in good health.

The rearrangement joins TRBV9 to TRBJ1-6; the D gene is possibly TRBD1 (5 bases). Deletions cut 4 bases from V and 9 bases from J, with 11 bases between. The CDR3 has 13 residues. Germline CDR1 reads SGDLS; CDR2 reads YYNGEE. The CDR3 nucleotides read TGTGCCAGCAGCCTGCGGGGCTCTTCACCCCTCCACTTT. It encodes CASSLRGSSPLHF.

J is TRBJ2-7 and V is TRBV5-4; D might be TRBD2 (5 bases). This CDR3 region has 13 residues. The V gene's germline CDR1 is SGHNT and CDR2 YYREEE (reference sequence). Trimming cost V 2 bases and J 2 bases, with 8 bases left between them. The CDR3 bases are TGTGCCAGCAGCTTAACCGGGGCCTACGAGCAGTACTTC. Translating gives CASSLTGAYEQYF.

The genes are TRBV10-1 and TRBJ2-1, with 11 positions matching TRBD2. Germline V gene sequence: CDR1 WNHNN, CDR2 SYGVQD (reference sequence). CDR3 length: 15 amino acids. The J segment lost 7 bases and the V segment lost 5 bases, leaving 7 bases of the junction unmatched. CDR3 region: CASSPGLAVRNEQFF. CDR3 in DNA: TGCGCCAGCAGTCCGGGACTAGCGGTTAGGAATGAGCAGTTCTTC.

This clone was detected once. The chain has TRBV28 and TRBJ1-5; D possibly corresponds to TRBD1 (5 bases). V gave up 1 base and J gave up 3 bases, with 10 bases separating them. Looked up from germline, CDR1 is MDHEN and CDR2 is SYDVKM. This CDR3 is built from 15 residues. CDR3 in amino acids: CASSLSGGYNQPQHF. In nucleotides, the CDR3 is TGTGCCAGCAGTTTATCGGGGGGATACAATCAGCCCCAGCATTTT.

CDR3 nucleotide sequence: TGTGCCAGCGCAAGGGAGGCCCCTTCCTACGAGCAGTACTTC. As protein: CASAREAPSYEQYF. The chain employs TRBV6-5 and TRBJ2-7, with D perhaps TRBD2 (6 bases). The germline gives CDR1 MNHEY, CDR2 SVGAGI. The CDR3 is 14 residues long. Trimming took off 8 bases at V and 1 base at J, with 15 bases between the two ends.

The V gene is TRBV3-1 (or the pseudogene TRBV3-2), the J gene TRBJ2-3; D is uncertain. CDR3 length equals 14 residues. V was pared by 0 bases and J by 4 bases, with 8 bases between. CDR1 is LGHDT and CDR2 is YNNKEL in the germline V gene (reference sequence). CDR3 residues: CASSQDPKSDTQYF. The CDR3, as DNA: TGTGCCAGCAGCCAAGATCCGAAGTCAGATACGCAGTATTTT.

This CDR3 reads CASSPQTGGAANVLTF. CDR3 DNA: TGTGCCAGCAGTCCGCAGACAGGGGGTGCGGCCAACGTCCTGACTTTC. V usage is TRBV28 and J usage is TRBJ2-6; 9 bases are a match to TRBD1. From germline, CDR1 is MDHEN and CDR2 SYDVKM. The CDR3 spans 16 residues. The J segment lost 6 bases and the V segment lost 5 bases, leaving 8 bases of the junction unmatched.

The rearrangement links TRBV28 to TRBJ2-3, with 10 bases lining up with TRBD2. The CDR3 length is 15 residues. V lost 3 bases to trimming and J lost 7 bases; unmatched junction nucleotides: 7. Germline CDR1 and CDR2: MDHEN and SYDVKM. The CDR3 reads CASSFGLAEWNTQYF. The CDR3 coding sequence is TGTGCCAGCAGTTTTGGACTAGCGGAGTGGAATACGCAGTATTTT.

The chain carries TRBV6-5 and TRBJ1-6; D remains unclear. V gave up 7 bases and J gave up 0 bases, with 10 bases separating them. The CDR3 length is 15 residues. Germline CDR1 is MNHEY and CDR2 is SVGAGI. The CDR3 DNA follows: TGTGCCAGCACCCTGCCAAGCTCCTATAATTCACCCCTCCACTTT. It is translated as CASTLPSSYNSPLHF.

This clone turned up a few times. CDR3 nucleotides: TGTGCCAGCAGTTACTCGGGGGTTCAGCCCCAGCATTTT. Translation: CASSYSGVQPQHF. V is TRBV6-5 and J is TRBJ1-5; the D gene is possibly TRBD1 (5 bases). This CDR3 spans 13 amino acids. The V end lost 0 bases, the J end lost 6 bases, and 6 bases lay between the germline ends. Germline assignment: CDR1 MNHEY and CDR2 SVGAGI.

The J gene is TRBJ1-2, the V gene TRBV25-1; D perhaps matches TRBD1 (6 bases). Deletions cut 7 bases from V and 8 bases from J, with 17 bases between. There are 13 residues in the CDR3. CDR1 is MGHDK, CDR2 SYGVNS, per germline. Here the CDR3 reads CASTPRDKGGYTF. The CDR3 region has the DNA TGTGCCAGCACCCCACGGGACAAGGGCGGCTACACCTTC.

This chain uses TRBV10-2 with TRBJ2-7; D gene ambiguous. CDR3 length: 11 amino acids. Trimming pared 5 bases from V and 2 bases from J, leaving 4 bases between. From germline, CDR1 is WSHSY and CDR2 SAAADI. The CDR3 DNA reads TGCGCCAGCAGTAACGCCTACGAGCAGTACTTC. Amino acid sequence: CASSNAYEQYF.

The genes are TRBV27 and TRBJ2-7, with TRBD1 identical over 8 bases. Per the germline V gene, CDR1 is MNHEY and CDR2 is SMNVEV (reference sequence). Trimming removed 2 bases from V and 5 bases from J; junction bases left unmatched: 5. The CDR3 totals 14 residues. CDR3 residues: CASSLRDRSHEQYF. The CDR3 DNA follows: TGTGCCAGCAGTTTACGGGACAGGAGCCACGAGCAGTACTTC.

In DNA form, the CDR3 reads TGTGCCTGGAGTGGGGGACAGTGGGGGGGCTACACCTTC. It specifies CAWSGGQWGGYTF. The chain recombines TRBV30 with TRBJ1-2, with TRBD1 matching over 7 bases. CDR3 size: 13 residues. Germline V gene lookup returns CDR1 GTSNPN and CDR2 SVGIG (reference sequence). The V gene end was trimmed by 1 base and the J gene end by 8 bases; junction bases not matched to a gene: 7.

The chain uses TRBV6-5 and TRBJ1-1; D is possibly TRBD1 (5 bases). The V end was cut by 8 bases, the J end by 0 bases, with 13 bases between. There are 14 residues in the CDR3. Looked up from germline, CDR1 is MNHEY and CDR2 is SVGAGI. CDR3 sequence: CASGYQGLNTEAFF. The CDR3 DNA reads as TGTGCCAGCGGGTACCAGGGACTGAACACTGAAGCTTTCTTT.

The chain couples TRBV19 to TRBJ2-7; TRBD1 might be the D (6 bases). The germline CDR1 and CDR2 sequences are LNHDA and SQIVND (reference sequence). V dropped 5 bases and J dropped 3 bases, with 11 bases sitting between them. The CDR3 sequence is 13 residues long. The CDR3, as DNA: TGTGCCAGTAGTGTGGGACAAATCTACGAGCAGTACTTC. This encodes CASSVGQIYEQYF.

V is TRBV3-1 (or the pseudogene TRBV3-2) and J is TRBJ1-4; D perhaps matches TRBD1 (5 bases). Per the germline V gene, CDR1 is LGHDT and CDR2 is YNNKEL (reference sequence). The length of the CDR3 is 15 residues. V was clipped by 1 base and J by 7 bases, with 13 bases between them. The CDR3 nucleotides are TGTGCCAGCAGCCAAGGTAGGGGAGGCCGTGAAAAACTGTTTTTT. Its translation: CASSQGRGGREKLFF.

The rearrangement joins TRBV12-3 or TRBV12-4 to TRBJ1-6; D is uncertain. Trimming shortened V by 3 bases and J by 7 bases, and 7 bases separated the two germline ends. The CDR3 covers 13 residues. CDR3 in DNA: TGTGCCAGCAGTTTTCCGGGAAATTCACCCCTCCACTTT. Translating gives CASSFPGNSPLHF.

The genes are TRBV18 and TRBJ1-5; D is undetermined. The CDR3 runs to 15 residues. The germline gives CDR1 KGHSH, CDR2 LQKENI. V was pared by 3 bases and J by 2 bases, with 11 bases between. DNA for the CDR3: TGTGCCAGCTCACCTCCGGGGATCGGCAATCAGCCCCAGCATTTT. Residues: CASSPPGIGNQPQHF.

The rearrangement links TRBV21-1 to TRBJ2-2; TRBD2, as called in the table, went unchecked against the DNA. TRBV21-1 is annotated as a pseudogene. The CDR3 runs to 11 residues. The CDR3 region has the DNA TGTGCCAGCCCCGGGAAGGGGGAGCTGTTTTTT. Its protein is CASPGKGELFF.

The rearrangement uses TRBV9 and TRBJ2-1; 10 bases fit TRBD2. J lost 8 bases, V lost 3 bases, and 17 bases had no gene match. This CDR3 has 18 residues. CDR1 and CDR2 from the germline V gene are SGDLS and YYNGEE. The CDR3 sequence is CASSGSPTLAGARHEQFF. The CDR3 bases are TGTGCCAGCAGCGGTAGTCCCACCCTAGCGGGGGCCCGCCATGAGCAGTTCTTC.

The CDR3 coding sequence is TGTGCCAGCAGTGAACAGGTCGGGGGTAGCTCTGGAAACACCATATATTTT. This encodes CASSEQVGGSSGNTIYF. The chain uses TRBV28 and TRBJ1-3, with D perhaps matching TRBD1 (5 bases). V lost 5 bases, J lost 0 bases, and 17 bases lay in between. The CDR3 sequence is 17 residues long. CDR1 and CDR2 from the germline V gene are MDHEN and SYDVKM.

The CDR3 nucleotides are TGTGCCAGCAGCGGGGGCTCAGGGTCAGAGACCCAGTACTTC. It yields the protein CASSGGSGSETQYF. This chain connects TRBV9 to TRBJ2-5; possible D gene TRBD1, 5 bases. Germline V gene data show CDR1 as SGDLS and CDR2 as YYNGEE. The CDR3 extends over 14 amino acids. Trimming shortened V by 3 bases and J by 4 bases, and 13 bases separated the two germline ends.

In its sample, this clone was seen once. V usage is TRBV7-9 and J usage is TRBJ1-1; D might be TRBD1 (5 bases). The germline V gene encodes CDR1 SEHNR and CDR2 FQNEAQ (reference sequence). The CDR3 length is 14 residues. The germline V and J ends were trimmed by 5 bases and 3 bases, with 13 bases remaining between them. The CDR3 sequence is CASSRREGDTEAFF. The CDR3 DNA is TGTGCCAGCAGCCGCAGGGAGGGTGACACTGAAGCTTTCTTT.

The CDR3 here is CALGTSGGGAETQYF. The CDR3 DNA reads TGTGCCTTAGGGACTAGCGGGGGAGGGGCTGAGACCCAGTACTTC. V and J are TRBV30 and TRBJ2-5, with TRBD2 matching 14 bases. Unmatched junction bases numbered 9, after V lost 7 bases and J lost 5 bases. This CDR3 is built from 15 residues. CDR1 and CDR2 from the germline V gene are GTSNPN and SVGIG (reference sequence).

V is TRBV9 and J is TRBJ1-2, with D possibly being TRBD1 (6 bases). This CDR3 has 15 residues. Per germline, CDR1 SGDLS and CDR2 YYNGEE. Trimming shortened V by 1 base and J by 5 bases, and 15 bases separated the two germline ends. The CDR3 is CASSVSTGRVYGYTF. As DNA, the CDR3 is TGTGCCAGCAGCGTATCGACAGGACGAGTGTATGGCTACACCTTC.

The V call is TRBV6-5, the J call TRBJ2-1; D call uncertain. Germline-derived CDR1 and CDR2 are MNHEY and SVGAGI. The V end lost 0 bases, the J end lost 7 bases, and 10 bases lay between the germline ends. This CDR3 contains 14 residues. The CDR3 DNA follows: TGTGCCAGCAGTTACTCGATGATCCGAAATGAGCAGTTCTTC. Encoded protein: CASSYSMIRNEQFF.

V and J are TRBV7-9 and TRBJ1-4; no clear D gene. Germline loops: CDR1 SEHNR, CDR2 FQNEAQ (reference sequence). CDR3 length: 13 residues. Trimming left V 10 bases short and J 7 bases short, with 16 bases between. The DNA for the CDR3 is TGTGCCATCTACCGTCCGCTAGGTGAAAAACTGTTTTTT. It specifies CAIYRPLGEKLFF.

The V and J genes are TRBV7-9 and TRBJ1-4; D gene unclear. Trimming pared 8 bases from V and 8 bases from J, leaving 18 bases between. Germline CDR1 reads SEHNR; CDR2 reads FQNEAQ (reference sequence). This CDR3 has 14 residues. The CDR3 is CASGPGSGWEKLFF. CDR3 sequence (DNA): TGTGCCAGCGGGCCGGGATCCGGATGGGAAAAACTGTTTTTT.

The chain links TRBV5-4 to TRBJ1-3; a possible D gene is TRBD1 (6 bases). V was clipped by 5 bases and J by 0 bases, with 12 bases between them. Germline V gene data show CDR1 as SGHNT and CDR2 as YYREEE (reference sequence). The CDR3 totals 15 residues. Here the CDR3 reads CASSPGGRSGNTIYF. CDR3 DNA sequence: TGTGCCAGCAGTCCCGGGGGCCGCTCTGGAAACACCATATATTTT.